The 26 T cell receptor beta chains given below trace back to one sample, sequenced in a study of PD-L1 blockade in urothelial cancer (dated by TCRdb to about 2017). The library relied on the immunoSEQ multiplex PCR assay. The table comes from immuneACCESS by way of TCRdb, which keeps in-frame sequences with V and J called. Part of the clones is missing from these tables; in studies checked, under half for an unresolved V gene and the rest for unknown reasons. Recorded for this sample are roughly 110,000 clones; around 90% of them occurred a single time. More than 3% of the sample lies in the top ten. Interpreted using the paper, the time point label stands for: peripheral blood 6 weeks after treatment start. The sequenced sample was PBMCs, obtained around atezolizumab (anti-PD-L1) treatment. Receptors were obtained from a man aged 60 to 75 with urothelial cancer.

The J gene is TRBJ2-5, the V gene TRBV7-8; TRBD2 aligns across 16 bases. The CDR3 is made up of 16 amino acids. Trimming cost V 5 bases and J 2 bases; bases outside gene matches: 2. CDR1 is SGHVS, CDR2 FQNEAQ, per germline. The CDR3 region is CASSQGLAGGQETQYF. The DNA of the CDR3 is TGTGCCAGCAGCCAGGGACTAGCGGGGGGGCAAGAGACCCAGTACTTC.

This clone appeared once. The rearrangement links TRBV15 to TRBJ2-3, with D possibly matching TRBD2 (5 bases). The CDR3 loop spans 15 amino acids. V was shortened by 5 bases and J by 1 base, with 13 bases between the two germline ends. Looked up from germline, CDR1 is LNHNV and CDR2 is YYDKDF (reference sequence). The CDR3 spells CATSVTGSGTDTQYF. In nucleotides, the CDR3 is TGTGCCACCAGCGTGACGGGATCGGGCACAGATACGCAGTATTTT.

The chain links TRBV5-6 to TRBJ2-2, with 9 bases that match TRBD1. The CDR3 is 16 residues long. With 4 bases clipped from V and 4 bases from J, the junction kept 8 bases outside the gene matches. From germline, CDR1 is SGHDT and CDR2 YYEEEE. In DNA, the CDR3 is TGTGCCAGCAGCCCGGGACAGGGAAGGAGCACCGGGGAGCTGTTTTTT. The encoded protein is CASSPGQGRSTGELFF.

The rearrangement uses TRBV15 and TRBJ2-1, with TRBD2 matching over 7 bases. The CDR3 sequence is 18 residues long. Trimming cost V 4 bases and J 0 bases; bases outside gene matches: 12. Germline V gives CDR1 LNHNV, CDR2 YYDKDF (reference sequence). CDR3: CATSTRASGASSYNEQFF. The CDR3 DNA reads TGTGCCACCAGCACTCGAGCTAGCGGAGCCAGCTCCTACAATGAGCAGTTCTTC.

CDR3 amino acids: CSASRSYEQYF. The CDR3, as DNA: TGCAGTGCTAGTCGCAGCTACGAGCAGTACTTC. The chain links TRBV20-1 to TRBJ2-7; no clear D gene. CDR1 DFQATT and CDR2 SNEGSKA come from the germline V gene (reference sequence). This CDR3 contains 11 residues. The ends were cut back, 3 bases at V and 3 bases at J, with 6 bases in the middle.

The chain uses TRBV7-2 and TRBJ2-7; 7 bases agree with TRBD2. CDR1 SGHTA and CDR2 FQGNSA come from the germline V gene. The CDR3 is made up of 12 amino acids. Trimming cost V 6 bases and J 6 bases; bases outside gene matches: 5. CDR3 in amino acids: CASRGGLGEQYF. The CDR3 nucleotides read TGTGCCAGCAGGGGGGGGTTAGGCGAGCAGTACTTC.

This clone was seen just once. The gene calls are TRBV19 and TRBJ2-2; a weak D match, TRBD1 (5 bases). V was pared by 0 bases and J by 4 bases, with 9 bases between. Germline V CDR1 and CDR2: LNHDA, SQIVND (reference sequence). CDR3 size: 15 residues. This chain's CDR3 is CASSIEFRGTGELFF. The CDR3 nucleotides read TGTGCCAGTAGTATAGAGTTTAGGGGCACCGGGGAGCTGTTTTTT.

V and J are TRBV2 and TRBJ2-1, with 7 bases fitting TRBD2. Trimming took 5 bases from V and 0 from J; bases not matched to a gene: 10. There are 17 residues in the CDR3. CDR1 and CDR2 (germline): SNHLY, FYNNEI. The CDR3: CASSLGGGSISYNEQFF. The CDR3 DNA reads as TGTGCCAGCAGTCTGGGGGGGGGTAGTATCTCCTACAATGAGCAGTTCTTC. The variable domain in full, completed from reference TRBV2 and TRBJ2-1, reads EPEVTQTPSHQVTQMGQEVILRCVPISNHLYFYWYRQILGQKVEFLVSFYNNEISEKSEIFDDQFSVERPDGSNFTLKIRSTKLEDSAMYFCASSLGGGSISYNEQFFGPGTRLTVL.

CDR3 region: CASSDLTSSGYEQYF. CDR3 coding DNA: TGCGCCAGCAGTGATCTAACTAGCTCTGGCTACGAGCAGTACTTC. V and J are TRBV10-2 and TRBJ2-7; D perhaps matches TRBD2 (6 bases). Germline values: CDR1 WSHSY, CDR2 SAAADI. Trimming removed 3 bases from V and 3 bases from J, with 15 bases in between. There are 15 residues in the CDR3.

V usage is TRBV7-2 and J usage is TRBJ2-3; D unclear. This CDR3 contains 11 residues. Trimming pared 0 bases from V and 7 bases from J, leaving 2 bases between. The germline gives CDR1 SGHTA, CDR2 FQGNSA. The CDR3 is CASSLAYTQYF. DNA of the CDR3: TGTGCCAGCAGCTTAGCCTATACGCAGTATTTT. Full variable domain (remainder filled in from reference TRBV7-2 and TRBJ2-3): GAGVSQSPSNKVTEKGKDVELRCDPISGHTALYWYRQSLGQGLEFLIYFQGNSAPDKSGLPSDRFSAERTGGSVSTLTIQRTQQEDSAVYLCASSLAYTQYFGPGTRLTVL.

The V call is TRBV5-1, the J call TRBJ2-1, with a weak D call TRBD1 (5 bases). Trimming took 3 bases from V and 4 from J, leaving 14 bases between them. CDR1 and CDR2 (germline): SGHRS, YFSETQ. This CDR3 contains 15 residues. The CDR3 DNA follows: TGCGCCAGCAGCTCGACGCCTGACAGTTACAATGAGCAGTTCTTC. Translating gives CASSSTPDSYNEQFF.

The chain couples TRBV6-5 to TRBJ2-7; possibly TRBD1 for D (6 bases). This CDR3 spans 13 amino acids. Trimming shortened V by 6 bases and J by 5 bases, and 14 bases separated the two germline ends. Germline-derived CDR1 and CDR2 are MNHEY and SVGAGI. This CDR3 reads CASSPTGIHEQYF. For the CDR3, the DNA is TGTGCCAGCAGCCCTACAGGGATCCACGAGCAGTACTTC.

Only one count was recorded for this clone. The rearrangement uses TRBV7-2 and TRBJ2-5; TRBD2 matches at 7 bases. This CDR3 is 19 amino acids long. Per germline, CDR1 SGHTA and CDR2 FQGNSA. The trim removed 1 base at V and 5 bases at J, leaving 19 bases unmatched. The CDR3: CASSLGRRLTSGMFETQYF. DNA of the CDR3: TGTGCCAGCAGCTTAGGCCGCCGACTGACCAGCGGGATGTTCGAGACCCAGTACTTC.

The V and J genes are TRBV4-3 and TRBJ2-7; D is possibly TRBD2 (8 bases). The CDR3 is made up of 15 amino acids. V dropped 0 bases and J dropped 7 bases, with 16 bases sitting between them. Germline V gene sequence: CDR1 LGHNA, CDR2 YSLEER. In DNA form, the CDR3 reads TGCGCCAGCAGCCAAGATAGCGGGACAGCTTTGGAGCAGTACTTC. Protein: CASSQDSGTALEQYF.

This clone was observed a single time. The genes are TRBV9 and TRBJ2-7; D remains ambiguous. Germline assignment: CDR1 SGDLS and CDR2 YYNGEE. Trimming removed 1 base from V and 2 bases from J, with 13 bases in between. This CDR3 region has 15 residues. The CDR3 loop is CASSVTAASTYEQYF. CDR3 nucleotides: TGTGCCAGCAGCGTAACGGCAGCGTCTACCTACGAGCAGTACTTC.

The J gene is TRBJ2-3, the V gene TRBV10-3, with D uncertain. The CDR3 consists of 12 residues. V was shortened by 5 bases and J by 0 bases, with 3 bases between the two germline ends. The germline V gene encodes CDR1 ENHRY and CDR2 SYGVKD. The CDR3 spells CAISQSTDTQYF. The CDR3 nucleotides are TGTGCCATCAGTCAAAGCACAGATACGCAGTATTTT.

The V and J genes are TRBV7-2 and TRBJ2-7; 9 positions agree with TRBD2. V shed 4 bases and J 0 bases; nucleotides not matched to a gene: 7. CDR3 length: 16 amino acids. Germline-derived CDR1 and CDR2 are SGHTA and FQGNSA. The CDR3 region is CASSSLLSGSSYEQYF. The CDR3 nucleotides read TGTGCCAGCAGCTCTCTACTTAGCGGGAGCTCCTACGAGCAGTACTTC. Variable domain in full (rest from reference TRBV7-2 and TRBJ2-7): GAGVSQSPSNKVTEKGKDVELRCDPISGHTALYWYRQSLGQGLEFLIYFQGNSAPDKSGLPSDRFSAERTGGSVSTLTIQRTQQEDSAVYLCASSSLLSGSSYEQYFGPGTRLTVT.

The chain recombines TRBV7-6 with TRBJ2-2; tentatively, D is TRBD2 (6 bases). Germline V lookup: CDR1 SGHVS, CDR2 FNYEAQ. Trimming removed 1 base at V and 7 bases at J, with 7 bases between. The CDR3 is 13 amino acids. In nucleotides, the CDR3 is TGTGCCAGCAGCTTAGGGGGGGACGGGGAGCTGTTTTTT. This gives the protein CASSLGGDGELFF.

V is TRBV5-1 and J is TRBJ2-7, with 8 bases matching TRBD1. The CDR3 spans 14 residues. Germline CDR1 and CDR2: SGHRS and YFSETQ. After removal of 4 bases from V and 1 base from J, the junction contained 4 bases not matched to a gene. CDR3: CASSIDRGSYEQYF. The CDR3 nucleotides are TGCGCCAGCAGCATTGACAGGGGTTCCTACGAGCAGTACTTC. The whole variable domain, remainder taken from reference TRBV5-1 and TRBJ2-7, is KAGVTQTPRYLIKTRGQQVTLSCSPISGHRSVSWYQQTPGQGLQFLFEYFSETQRNKGNFPGRFSGRQFSNSRSEMNVSTLELGDSALYLCASSIDRGSYEQYFGPGTRLTVT.

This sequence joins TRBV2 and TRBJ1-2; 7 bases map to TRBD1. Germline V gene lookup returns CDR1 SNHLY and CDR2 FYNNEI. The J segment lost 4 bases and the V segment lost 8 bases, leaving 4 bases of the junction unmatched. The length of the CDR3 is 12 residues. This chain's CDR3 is CASGDSLYGYTF. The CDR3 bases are TGTGCCAGCGGGGACAGCCTCTATGGCTACACCTTC.

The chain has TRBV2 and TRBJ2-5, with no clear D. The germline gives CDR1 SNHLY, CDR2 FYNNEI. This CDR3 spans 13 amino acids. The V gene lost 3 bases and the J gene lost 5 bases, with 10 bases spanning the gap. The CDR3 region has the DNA TGTGCCAGCAGTGATGTGAACTTTGAGACCCAGTACTTC. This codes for CASSDVNFETQYF.

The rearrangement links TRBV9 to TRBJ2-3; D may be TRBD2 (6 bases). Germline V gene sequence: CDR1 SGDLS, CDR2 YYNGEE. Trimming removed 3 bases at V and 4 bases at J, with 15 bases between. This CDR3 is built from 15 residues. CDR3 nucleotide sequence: TGTGCCAGCAGCGCGGTCGGCGGGGCGGCAGATACGCAGTATTTT. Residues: CASSAVGGAADTQYF.

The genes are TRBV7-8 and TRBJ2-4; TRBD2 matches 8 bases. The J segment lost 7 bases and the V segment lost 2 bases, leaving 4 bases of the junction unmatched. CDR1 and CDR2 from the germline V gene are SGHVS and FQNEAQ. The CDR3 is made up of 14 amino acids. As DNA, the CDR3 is TGTGCCAGCAGCTTACGGGGGGGCCTCAACATTCAGTACTTC. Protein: CASSLRGGLNIQYF.

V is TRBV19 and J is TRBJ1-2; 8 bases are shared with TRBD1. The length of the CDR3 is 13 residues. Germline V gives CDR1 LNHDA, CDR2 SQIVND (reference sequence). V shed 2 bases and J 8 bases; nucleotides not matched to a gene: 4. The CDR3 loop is CASSIPRGRGYTF. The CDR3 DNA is TGTGCCAGTAGTATACCCAGGGGGCGCGGCTACACCTTC.

Written as DNA, the CDR3 is TGCGCCAGCAGCCCCACCTTGAGCGGGAGCTCCTACAATGAGCAGTTCTTC. Translation gives CASSPTLSGSSYNEQFF. The chain recombines TRBV5-1 with TRBJ2-1; 8 bases fit TRBD2. CDR3 length: 17 residues. V lost 4 bases, J lost 0 bases, and 9 bases stayed unmatched. Germline V CDR1 and CDR2: SGHRS, YFSETQ.

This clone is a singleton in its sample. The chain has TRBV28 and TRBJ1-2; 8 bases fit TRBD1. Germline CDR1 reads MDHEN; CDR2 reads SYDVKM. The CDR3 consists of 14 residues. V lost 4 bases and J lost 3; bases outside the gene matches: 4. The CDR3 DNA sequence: TGTGCCAGCAGTTCAGGGGGCTCGGACTATGGCTACACCTTC. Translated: CASSSGGSDYGYTF.